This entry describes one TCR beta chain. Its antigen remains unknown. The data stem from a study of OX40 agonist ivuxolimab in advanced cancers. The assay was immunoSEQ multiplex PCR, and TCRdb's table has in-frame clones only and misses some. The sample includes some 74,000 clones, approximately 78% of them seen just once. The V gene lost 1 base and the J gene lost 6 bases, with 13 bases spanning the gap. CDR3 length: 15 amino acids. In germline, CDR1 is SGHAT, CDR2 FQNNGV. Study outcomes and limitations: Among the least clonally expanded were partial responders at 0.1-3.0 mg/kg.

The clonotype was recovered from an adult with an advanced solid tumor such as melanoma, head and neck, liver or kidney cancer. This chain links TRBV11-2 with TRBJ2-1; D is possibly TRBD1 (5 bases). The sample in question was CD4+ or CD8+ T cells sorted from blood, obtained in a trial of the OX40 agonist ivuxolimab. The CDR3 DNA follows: TGTGCCAGCAGCTTAGCGGTTCAGGGTGGCAATGAGCAGTTCTTC. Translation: CASSLAVQGGNEQFF.